Listed below are T cell receptor beta chains from one sample, sequenced in a study of STAT3 mutations in large granular lymphocyte leukemia. Only in-frame clones appear in the TCRdb table, and some are missing; sequencing was by immunoSEQ multiplex PCR. The sample shows about 9,300 clones, more than 75% of them seen only once. Sequencing was done on a sample of peripheral blood mononuclear cells. Source of these receptors: an elderly man with T-cell large granular lymphocyte leukemia. Some clones in this sample may be carry-over from other donors' samples. Both conserved end residues are part of each CDR3. Each record gives: CDR3 DNA, CDR3 protein, V gene, J gene, clone size, D gene. D genes are given only for firm matches. Where a row states a size, it is once, few, many or the class of an expanded clone; other rows omit it.

CDR3nt: TGTGCCAGCAGTTCAACACAGGGGCCGGCAAACACCTTC
CDR3aa: CASSSTQGPANTF
v_gene: TRBV5-6
j_gene: TRBJ1-2
abundance: -
d_gene: TRBD1

CDR3nt: TGCGCCAGCAGCTTGCGGACTAGCGGGGCCTCGGATACGCAGTATTTT
CDR3aa: CASSLRTSGASDTQYF
v_gene: TRBV5-1
j_gene: TRBJ2-3
abundance: -
d_gene: TRBD2

CDR3nt: TGCGCCAGCAGCCCCGGACAGGGGGGCGGCCAAGAGACCCAGTACTTC
CDR3aa: CASSPGQGGGQETQYF
v_gene: TRBV5-1
j_gene: TRBJ2-5
abundance: -
d_gene: TRBD1

CDR3nt: TGTGCCAGCAGTTGGCTAGCGGGGGGTTCCTACGAGCAGTACTTC
CDR3aa: CASSWLAGGSYEQYF
v_gene: TRBV6-5
j_gene: TRBJ2-7
abundance: -
d_gene: TRBD2

CDR3nt: TGTGCCAGCAGCTTAGTAAAGGTGGCCAATCAGCCCCAGCATTTT
CDR3aa: CASSLVKVANQPQHF
v_gene: TRBV7-2
j_gene: TRBJ1-5
abundance: -
d_gene: -

CDR3nt: TGTGCCAGCAGGTCGGAGGAGGGAGCCGGGGAGCTGTTTTTT
CDR3aa: CASRSEEGAGELFF
v_gene: TRBV7-9
j_gene: TRBJ2-2
abundance: -
d_gene: -

CDR3nt: TGTGCCAGCAGTTTACTGGGGGGTGGCTATGGCTACACCTTC
CDR3aa: CASSLLGGGYGYTF
v_gene: TRBV27
j_gene: TRBJ1-2
abundance: once
d_gene: -

CDR3nt: TGTGCCAGCAGGGCTAGCGGGGGGCAAGAGACCCAGTACTTC
CDR3aa: CASRASGGQETQYF
v_gene: TRBV6-5
j_gene: TRBJ2-5
abundance: -
d_gene: TRBD2

CDR3nt: TGTGCCAGCTCCCGGACAGGGAGGGAATATGGCTACACCTTC
CDR3aa: CASSRTGREYGYTF
v_gene: TRBV25-1
j_gene: TRBJ1-2
abundance: -
d_gene: TRBD1

CDR3nt: TGTGCCAGCAGCCTTAGTGAGGTTGCAACTAATGAAAAACTGTTTTTT
CDR3aa: CASSLSEVATNEKLFF
v_gene: TRBV7-9
j_gene: TRBJ1-4
abundance: -
d_gene: -

CDR3nt: TGTGCCAGCTCAGGGGACACATCTAACTATGGCTACACCTTC
CDR3aa: CASSGDTSNYGYTF
v_gene: TRBV18
j_gene: TRBJ1-2
abundance: -
d_gene: -

CDR3nt: TGTGCCTGGAGTCGCTCCCCAGGGGGCTGGGGCTACACCTTC
CDR3aa: CAWSRSPGGWGYTF
v_gene: TRBV30
j_gene: TRBJ1-2
abundance: -
d_gene: TRBD1

CDR3nt: TGTGCCAGCAGCCAAGATAACAGGAGAGGTACTGAAGCTTTCTTT
CDR3aa: CASSQDNRRGTEAFF
v_gene: TRBV14
j_gene: TRBJ1-1
abundance: -
d_gene: -

CDR3nt: TGTGCCAGCAGCCGACTTAGCGGGGGGACCGGGGAGCTGTTTTTT
CDR3aa: CASSRLSGGTGELFF
v_gene: TRBV14
j_gene: TRBJ2-2
abundance: -
d_gene: TRBD2